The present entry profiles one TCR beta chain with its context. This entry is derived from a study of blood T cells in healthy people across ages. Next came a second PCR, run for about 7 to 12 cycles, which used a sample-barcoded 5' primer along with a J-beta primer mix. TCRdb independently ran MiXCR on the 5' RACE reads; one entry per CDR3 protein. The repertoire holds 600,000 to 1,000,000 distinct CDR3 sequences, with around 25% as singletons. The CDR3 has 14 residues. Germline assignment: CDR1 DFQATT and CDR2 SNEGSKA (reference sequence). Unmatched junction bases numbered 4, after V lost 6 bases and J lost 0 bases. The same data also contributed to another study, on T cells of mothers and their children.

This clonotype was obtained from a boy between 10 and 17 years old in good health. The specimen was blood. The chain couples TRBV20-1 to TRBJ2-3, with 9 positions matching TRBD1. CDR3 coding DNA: TGCAGTGCCGGGACAGGGTCTAGCACAGATACGCAGTATTTT. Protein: CSAGTGSSTDTQYF.